One and the same sample provided the 26 T cell receptor beta chains below, sequenced in a study of T-cell reconstitution after alpha-beta-depleted transplantation in children. Molecular barcoding with unique molecular identifiers was used for the TCRbeta library. TCRdb processed the PCR reads anew with MiXCR; each CDR3 protein has one entry. The sample has some 280,000 distinct CDR3 sequences; approximately 9.6% are singletons. The sequencing used PBMCs from the stem cell graft donor, collected from the stem cell graft. These receptors all stem from a human donor who donated a stem cell graft to a child with SCID.

This sequence joins TRBV5-1 and TRBJ2-3, with D perhaps matching TRBD2 (5 bases). The ends were cut back, 4 bases at V and 0 bases at J, with 12 bases in the middle. The CDR3 totals 15 residues. Germline CDR1 reads SGHRS; CDR2 reads YFSETQ. The CDR3 sequence is CASSIIARSTDTQYF. The CDR3 DNA reads TGCGCCAGCAGCATAATAGCGCGGAGCACAGATACGCAGTATTTT.

This clonotype was recorded at least ten times. This sequence joins TRBV12-3 or TRBV12-4 and TRBJ2-1; the D is unclear. V shed 6 bases and J shed 4 bases, with 7 bases lying between them. This CDR3 is 12 amino acids long. The CDR3 DNA reads TGTGCCAGCAGAAGGAGATACAATGAGCAGTTCTTC. As protein: CASRRRYNEQFF.

This clonotype turned up a few times. The V gene is TRBV9, the J gene TRBJ1-5; tentatively, D is TRBD1 (5 bases). Trimming took off 3 bases at V and 2 bases at J, with 12 bases between the two ends. CDR3 size: 15 residues. Germline CDR1 SGDLS, CDR2 YYNGEE. CDR3 coding DNA: TGTGCCAGCAGCGCAGGGAGTGGGGGCAATCAGCCCCAGCATTTT. Translating it yields CASSAGSGGNQPQHF.

Only one count was recorded for this clonotype. The chain carries TRBV9 and TRBJ2-5; 10 positions agree with TRBD1. The junction had 6 bases not matched to a gene; V was cut back by 3 bases and J by 4 bases. The V gene's germline CDR1 is SGDLS and CDR2 YYNGEE. The CDR3 loop spans 15 amino acids. CDR3 nucleotide sequence: TGTGCCAGCAGCGCTCGGGACAGGGGTGCAGAGACCCAGTACTTC. Amino acid sequence: CASSARDRGAETQYF.

This clonotype was observed a few times. The chain combines TRBV12-3 or TRBV12-4 with TRBJ2-6, with D possibly being TRBD1 or TRBD2 (5 bases each). The CDR3 extends over 19 amino acids. V was pared by 5 bases and J by 0 bases, with 20 bases between. The CDR3 loop is CASSADRRDGNSGANVLTF. The CDR3 DNA sequence: TGTGCCAGCAGTGCCGACCGCCGGGACGGGAACTCTGGGGCCAACGTCCTGACTTTC.

The chain joins TRBV6-1 to TRBJ2-2; D is uncertain. The germline V and J ends were trimmed by 0 bases and 4 bases, with 3 bases remaining between them. CDR3 size: 13 residues. Germline V gene lookup returns CDR1 MNHNS and CDR2 SASEGT. The CDR3 region has the DNA TGTGCCAGCAGTGAAGCGAGCACCGGGGAGCTGTTTTTT. It codes for CASSEASTGELFF.

The chain employs TRBV6-5 and TRBJ1-5; perhaps TRBD1 as D (5 bases). Trimming removed 0 bases from V and 5 bases from J, with 11 bases in between. The germline V gene has CDR1 MNHEY and CDR2 SVGAGI. This CDR3 has 15 amino acids. The CDR3 reads CASSYSTRGDQPQHF. CDR3 DNA: TGTGCCAGCAGTTACTCGACTCGGGGGGATCAGCCCCAGCATTTT.

This clonotype occurred many times. The rearrangement joins TRBV20-1 to TRBJ1-3; D remains ambiguous. The CDR3 is 13 amino acids. CDR1 is DFQATT and CDR2 is SNEGSKA in the germline V gene (reference sequence). With 4 bases removed from V and 1 base from J, the gap between germline ends came to 8 bases. Here the CDR3 reads CSAKGESGNTIYF. CDR3 in DNA: TGCAGTGCTAAAGGCGAATCTGGAAACACCATATATTTT.

This clonotype was seen a handful of times. The chain combines TRBV6-1 with TRBJ2-1; D not resolved. V lost 8 bases to trimming and J lost 4 bases, with 12 bases between them. CDR1 and CDR2 (germline): MNHNS, SASEGT. The CDR3 contains 13 residues. The CDR3 protein is CASGQVGYNEQFF. The CDR3 nucleotides are TGTGCCAGCGGGCAAGTCGGGTACAATGAGCAGTTCTTC.

This clonotype was recorded at least ten times. The chain couples TRBV6-5 to TRBJ2-5; unclear D gene. CDR1 is MNHEY, CDR2 SVGAGI, per germline. CDR3 length: 16 residues. V was shortened by 2 bases and J by 2 bases, with 15 bases between the two germline ends. The CDR3, as DNA: TGTGCCAGCAGTTACACATCAGCTTATCCTCAAGAGACCCAGTACTTC. Translation gives CASSYTSAYPQETQYF.

This sequence joins TRBV15 and TRBJ1-4, with TRBD1 as a possible D gene (6 bases). V was pared by 0 bases and J by 7 bases, with 12 bases between. The CDR3 is made up of 15 amino acids. Germline V gene data show CDR1 as LNHNV and CDR2 as YYDKDF (reference sequence). The CDR3 loop reads CATSREGGSGEKLFF. DNA for the CDR3: TGTGCCACCAGCAGAGAAGGGGGATCGGGTGAAAAACTGTTTTTT.

This clonotype was seen a few times. The chain employs TRBV25-1 and TRBJ2-7, with 10 bases lining up with TRBD1. V dropped 4 bases and J dropped 4; count of bases not matched to a gene: 7. CDR1 MGHDK and CDR2 SYGVNS come from the germline V gene. The CDR3 runs 15 residues. The CDR3 DNA sequence: TGTGCCAGCAGTGGGTCGGAGGACAGGGGGTACGAGCAGTACTTC. Translating it yields CASSGSEDRGYEQYF.

This clonotype was seen a handful of times. This chain joins TRBV4-2 and TRBJ2-3; 10 bases line up with TRBD2. The V gene end was trimmed by 1 base and the J gene end by 4 bases; junction bases not matched to a gene: 11. There are 18 residues in the CDR3. The germline V gene has CDR1 LGHNA and CDR2 YNFKEQ. DNA for the CDR3: TGTGCCAGCAGCCAAGGTTTTCTAGCGGGGGCGGGATCAGATACGCAGTATTTT. This codes for CASSQGFLAGAGSDTQYF.

This clonotype was seen a few times. The chain combines TRBV28 with TRBJ2-7; tentative D call: TRBD2 (5 bases). V was shortened by 7 bases and J by 3 bases, with 16 bases between the two germline ends. Germline values: CDR1 MDHEN, CDR2 SYDVKM. CDR3 length: 14 residues. CDR3 amino acids: CASTTSTGDYEQYF. CDR3 bases: TGTGCCAGCACCACCAGTACCGGGGACTACGAGCAGTACTTC.

V gene TRBV11-2 combines with J gene TRBJ2-3, with a possible D match to TRBD1 (5 bases). V was shortened by 5 bases and J by 7 bases, with 25 bases between the two germline ends. Per germline, CDR1 SGHAT and CDR2 FQNNGV. This CDR3 is built from 17 residues. CDR3 in amino acids: CASSIIQGSRESYTQYF. CDR3 nucleotides: TGTGCCAGCAGCATTATCCAGGGTAGTAGGGAATCCTATACGCAGTATTTT.

This chain joins TRBV10-3 and TRBJ1-5, with D maybe TRBD1 (5 bases). V lost 2 bases and J lost 2, with 10 bases in between. This CDR3 region has 15 residues. The germline CDR1 and CDR2 sequences are ENHRY and SYGVKD. The CDR3 spells CAISEVGVGNQPQHF. The CDR3 DNA sequence: TGTGCCATCAGTGAGGTAGGGGTGGGCAATCAGCCCCAGCATTTT.

In its sample, this clonotype was seen a few times. The chain joins TRBV7-9 to TRBJ1-1; 9 bases agree with TRBD1. This CDR3 has 15 amino acids. The V and J ends lost 8 bases and 2 bases, in that order; junction bases with no gene match: 9. Per the germline V gene, CDR1 is SEHNR and CDR2 is FQNEAQ (reference sequence). This CDR3 is CASRYGDRENTEAFF. The DNA for the CDR3 is TGTGCCAGCCGATACGGGGACAGGGAAAACACTGAAGCTTTCTTT.

The chain recombines TRBV20-1 with TRBJ2-7; 8 bases fit TRBD2. The germline gives CDR1 DFQATT, CDR2 SNEGSKA (reference sequence). This CDR3 contains 15 residues. With 3 bases clipped from V and 3 bases from J, the junction kept 10 bases outside the gene matches. CDR3 coding DNA: TGCAGTGCTAGGGACCCGGCGGGGGGCAACTACGAGCAGTACTTC. Protein product: CSARDPAGGNYEQYF.

In its sample, this clonotype was seen a few times. The rearrangement links TRBV20-1 to TRBJ1-5; D is unresolved. The V end was cut by 5 bases, the J end by 7 bases, with 12 bases between. Germline CDR1 reads DFQATT; CDR2 reads SNEGSKA (reference sequence). This CDR3 is 12 amino acids long. CDR3: CSAGRLGQPQHF. DNA of the CDR3: TGCAGTGCTGGCAGACTGGGCCAGCCCCAGCATTTT.

There are a few counts of this clonotype. The chain carries TRBV20-1 and TRBJ2-1; TRBD2 matches 8 bases. Trimming took 3 bases from V and 8 from J; bases not matched to a gene: 12. In germline, CDR1 is DFQATT, CDR2 SNEGSKA (reference sequence). The CDR3 has 15 amino acids. CDR3 residues: CSASTTSGLSHEQFF. The CDR3 DNA is TGCAGTGCTAGCACAACTAGCGGATTATCACATGAGCAGTTCTTC.

This clonotype was picked up a small number of times. This chain joins TRBV12-3 or TRBV12-4 and TRBJ1-4; D gene unclear. The CDR3 loop spans 16 amino acids. The V end lost 5 bases, the J end lost 4 bases, and 17 bases lay between the germline ends. The CDR3 loop reads CASSTPQVRDNEKLFF. CDR3 sequence (DNA): TGTGCCAGCAGTACACCCCAGGTTCGCGATAATGAAAAACTGTTTTTT.

This clonotype was found many times. The rearrangement joins TRBV11-2 to TRBJ2-2, with 8 bases that match TRBD1. CDR3 length: 16 residues. With 5 bases clipped from V and 6 bases from J, the junction kept 11 bases outside the gene matches. CDR1 and CDR2 (germline): SGHAT, FQNNGV. The CDR3 DNA reads as TGTGCCAGCAGCCCCAGGGCACAGGGGGGTTCCGGGGAGCTGTTTTTT. Translating gives CASSPRAQGGSGELFF.

This clonotype has a count of ten or more. The chain links TRBV18 to TRBJ2-3; tentative D call: TRBD2 (6 bases). The CDR3 consists of 13 residues. V lost 4 bases, J lost 2 bases, and 7 bases lay in between. CDR1 KGHSH and CDR2 LQKENI come from the germline V gene. The CDR3 reads CASSRDFTDTQYF. The CDR3 DNA reads TGTGCCAGCTCACGGGACTTCACAGATACGCAGTATTTT.

The V gene is TRBV11-2, the J gene TRBJ2-7; a weak D match, TRBD2 (6 bases). The CDR3 contains 15 residues. V was cut by 5 bases and J by 6 bases, with 20 bases left in between. The V gene's germline CDR1 is SGHAT and CDR2 FQNNGV. CDR3 bases: TGTGCCAGCAGCCTTGGGCGCGGGGAGGTCTCCGAGCAGTACTTC. This translates into CASSLGRGEVSEQYF.

This clonotype came up many times. The rearrangement links TRBV3-1 to TRBJ2-7, with TRBD2 identical over 14 bases. J lost 6 bases, V lost 6 bases, and 10 bases had no gene match. The CDR3 consists of 16 residues. The germline V gene encodes CDR1 LGHDT and CDR2 YNNKEL (reference sequence). CDR3 DNA: TGTGCCAGCAGTTACGCGGGACTAGCGGGGGCCCGCGAGCAGTACTTC. This codes for CASSYAGLAGAREQYF.

The table lists this clonotype with a few counts. The chain carries TRBV5-1 and TRBJ1-3; D unclear. CDR1 SGHRS and CDR2 YFSETQ come from the germline V gene. The CDR3 sequence is 14 residues long. V dropped 4 bases and J dropped 2 bases, with 10 bases sitting between them. The CDR3 loop reads CASSPQIAGNTIYF. CDR3 nucleotides: TGCGCCAGCAGCCCACAGATAGCTGGAAACACCATATATTTT.